This T cell receptor beta chain was identified during a study of beta chain features in type 1 diabetes. This clone was found a few times. Its antigen is unknown. Overall study findings and caveats: All four CD4+ subsets from Type 1 diabetes patients carried moderately but significantly shorter TCRB CDR3s.

Trimming left V 5 bases short and J 8 bases short, with 9 bases between. Looked up from germline, CDR1 is DFQATT and CDR2 is SNEGSKA (reference sequence). The CDR3 loop spans 10 amino acids. Sequencing targeted expressed TCRB transcripts, as all isolated RNA had been reverse transcribed. Libraries were prepared by immunoSEQ multiplex PCR; TCRdb keeps only in-frame clonotypes and omits some of them. The sample gives a few hundred thousand clones, over 9% of which show up once; over 0.45% is in the top ten. The sample consisted of central memory CD4+ T cells from blood. The chain couples TRBV20-1 to TRBJ1-1, with D perhaps matching TRBD1 (6 bases). This receptor was obtained from a young man with type 1 diabetes. The CDR3 here is CSASDREAFF. CDR3 DNA: TGCAGTGCTTCCGACAGGGAAGCTTTCTTT.